The entry below gives a single TCR beta chain sequence along with its context. This clonotype was seen repeatedly, ten times or more. Its target antigen remains unknown. No quality values exist for individual bases; no much larger clone is one base distant. Per the publication, the treatment or condition label means: in vitro stimulation with specific CMV peptide epitopes to enrich CMV-specific T cells. Clipping removes 1 base from V and 6 bases from J, with 12 as the unmatched junction base count. Based on the germline V gene (reference sequence), the CDR1 and CDR2 sequences are SEHNR and FQNEAQ. Taken from cysteine to phenylalanine, the CDR3 has 17 residues. Of all the DNA, just the CDR3 is kept, 51 bases in frame from base 1. This sample was taken from a study of T cell repertoires in cytomegalovirus infection (dated by TCRdb to between 2018 and 2020). About the study as a whole: The peptide stimulations were aimed at well-studied HLA-B-restricted epitopes as well as recently identified HLA-C-restricted CMV epitopes, whose presentation resists viral immunomodulation. Donor HLA type was relevant to the analysis, as public TCR beta signatures indicated carriage of CMV infection together with the matching HLA type. Overall study results and their limits: In the ex vivo response, HLA-C-restricted CMV-specific TCR beta clonotypes were dominant, and in two of eight donors the single most frequent clonotype came from this HLA-C-restricted group. Carriers of CMV infection plus the relevant HLA type were discriminated by the cumulative frequency of public TCR beta family members in the study cohort and in an independent approximately 360-donor cohort.

TCRdb names Illumina HiSeq 1500 as the instrument used. TCRdb trimmed the raw reads at Q25, called clones with MiXCR and kept productive beta chains. Every CDR3 protein is listed once, alongside the most common genes and DNA of its rows. This sample is represented by around 540,000 distinct CDR3 sequences; 30% to 35% of them were singletons. The ten most abundant clones make up 15% to 20% of the sample. The chain uses TRBV7-9 and TRBJ1-5; TRBD1 aligns with 7 central bases. The input for sequencing was cultured PBMCs, taken from culture after CMV antigen stimulation. The receptor's source is a human donor in good health (CMV status not recorded). Some clones in this sample may be carry-over from other donors' samples. The CDR3 region: CASSLGQGGRNGQPQHF. The DNA sequence is given as TGTGCCAGCAGCTTAGGCCAGGGGGGGAGAAACGGTCAGCCCCAGCATTTT.